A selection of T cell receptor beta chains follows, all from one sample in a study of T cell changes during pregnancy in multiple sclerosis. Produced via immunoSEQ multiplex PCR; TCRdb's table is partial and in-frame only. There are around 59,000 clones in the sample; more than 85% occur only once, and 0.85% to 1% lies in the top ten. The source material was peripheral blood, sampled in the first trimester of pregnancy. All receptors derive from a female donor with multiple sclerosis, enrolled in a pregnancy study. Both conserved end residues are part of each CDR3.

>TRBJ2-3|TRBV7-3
CASSPIAGGGLDTQYF
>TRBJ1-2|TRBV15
CATSRGGPGYTF
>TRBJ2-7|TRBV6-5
CASSPTTVAGTIF
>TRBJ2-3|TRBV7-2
CASSPGLGLADTDTQYF
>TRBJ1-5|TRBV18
CASSPTGNQPQHF
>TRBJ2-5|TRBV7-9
CASSPPGQGTQETQYF
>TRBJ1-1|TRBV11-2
CASSFRLNTEAFF
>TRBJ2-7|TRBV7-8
CASSPGGRSYEQYF
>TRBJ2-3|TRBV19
CATTGQGFTDTQYF
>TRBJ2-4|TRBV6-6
CASGGLAGGAKNIQYF
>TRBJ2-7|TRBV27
CASSYQTGPYEQYF
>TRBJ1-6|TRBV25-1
CASSEFFGQGNSPLHF
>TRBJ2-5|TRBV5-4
CASRTTSGGEETQYF
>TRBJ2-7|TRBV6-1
CASSEGGHGSDEQYF
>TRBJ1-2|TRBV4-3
CASSQTGTGESNYGYTF
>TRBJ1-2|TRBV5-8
CASSRTGGNGYTF
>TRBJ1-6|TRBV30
CACTDLSSPLHF
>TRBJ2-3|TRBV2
CASSEMAGARGDTQYF
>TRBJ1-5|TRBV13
CASSLGQGRNQPQHF
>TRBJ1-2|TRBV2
CAWKEDPRGYTF
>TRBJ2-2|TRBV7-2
CASSFSRVTPGELFF
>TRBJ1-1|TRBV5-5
CASSLQGATNQAFF
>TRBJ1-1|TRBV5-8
CASSVRGKTEAFF
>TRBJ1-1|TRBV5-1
CASSGMGGNTEAFF
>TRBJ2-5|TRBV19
CASSTWTSGGRETQYF
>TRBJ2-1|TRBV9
CASSPSGGGLNEQFF
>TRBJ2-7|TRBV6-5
CASSGTGNVYEQYF
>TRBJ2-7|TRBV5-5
CASSSGQANYEQYF